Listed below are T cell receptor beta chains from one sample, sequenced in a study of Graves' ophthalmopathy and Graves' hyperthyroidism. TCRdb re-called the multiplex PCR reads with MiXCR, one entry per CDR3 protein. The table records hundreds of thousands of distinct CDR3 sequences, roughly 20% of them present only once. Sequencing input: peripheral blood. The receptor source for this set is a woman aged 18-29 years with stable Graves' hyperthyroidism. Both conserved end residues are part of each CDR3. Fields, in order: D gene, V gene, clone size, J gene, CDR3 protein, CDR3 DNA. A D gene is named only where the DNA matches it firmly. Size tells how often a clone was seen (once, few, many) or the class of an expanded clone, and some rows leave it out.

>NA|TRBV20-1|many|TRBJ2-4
CSASIGLNIQYF
TGCAGTGCTAGTATTGGCTTAAACATTCAGTACTTC
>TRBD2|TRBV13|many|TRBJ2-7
CASSPRLAGSSYEQYF
TGTGCCAGCAGCCCCCGACTAGCGGGTAGCTCCTACGAGCAGTACTTC
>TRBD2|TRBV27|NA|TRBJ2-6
CASTPRGGSGANVLTF
TGTGCCAGCACCCCCCGGGGGGGTTCTGGGGCCAACGTCCTGACTTTC
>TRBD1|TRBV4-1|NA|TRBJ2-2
CASSQTRGGPQSGELFF
TGCGCCAGCAGCCAAACTCGAGGGGGCCCTCAATCCGGGGAGCTGTTTTTT
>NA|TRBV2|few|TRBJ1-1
CASSDIRGLSTEAFF
TGTGCCAGCAGTGATATTCGGGGGTTGTCCACTGAAGCTTTCTTT
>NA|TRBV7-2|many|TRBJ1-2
CASSLMDVGYTF
TGTGCCAGCAGCTTAATGGATGTTGGCTACACCTTC
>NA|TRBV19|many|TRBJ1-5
CAVGRQYSNQPQHF
TGTGCCGTTGGGAGACAGTATAGCAATCAGCCCCAGCATTTT
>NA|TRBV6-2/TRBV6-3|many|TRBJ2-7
CASSYSLRVAETYEQYF
TGTGCCAGCAGTTACTCGCTCAGGGTAGCGGAGACCTACGAGCAGTACTTC
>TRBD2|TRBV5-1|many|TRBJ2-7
CASSFAGDRNEQYF
TGCGCCAGCAGCTTTGCGGGAGACCGCAATGAGCAGTACTTC
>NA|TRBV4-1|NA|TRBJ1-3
CASSQGLGNTIYF
TGCGCCAGCAGCCAGGGTCTCGGAAACACCATATATTTT
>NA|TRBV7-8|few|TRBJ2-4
CASSAAIGLGNIKYF
TGTGCCAGCAGCGCAGCAATAGGGTTAGGTAACATTAAGTACTTC
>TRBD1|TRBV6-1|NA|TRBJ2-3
CVSSPTGTTDTQYF
TGTGTCAGCAGCCCGACAGGGACCACAGATACGCAGTATTTT
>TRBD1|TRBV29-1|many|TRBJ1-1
CSVMGTGPEAFF
TGCAGCGTTATGGGGACAGGGCCTGAAGCTTTCTTT
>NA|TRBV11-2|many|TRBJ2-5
CASSLMRKETQCF
TGTGCCAGCAGCTTAATGCGGAAAGAGACCCAGTGCTTC
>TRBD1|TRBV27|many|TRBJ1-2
CASSLEFLTGFDGYTF
TGTGCCAGCAGTTTGGAATTCCTGACAGGGTTTGATGGCTACACCTTC
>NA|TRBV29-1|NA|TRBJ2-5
CSVEGGIGMETQYF
TGCAGCGTTGAAGGTGGGATAGGGATGGAGACCCAGTACTTC
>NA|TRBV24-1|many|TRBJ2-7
CATSDSTGSRSYEQYF
TGTGCCACCAGTGATTCCACGGGGAGCAGGTCCTACGAGCAGTACTTC
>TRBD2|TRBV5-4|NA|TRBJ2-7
CASSALAGGTYEQYF
TGTGCCAGCAGCGCACTAGCGGGAGGGACCTACGAGCAGTACTTC
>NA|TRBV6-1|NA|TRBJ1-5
CASSGGALGNQPQHF
TGTGCCAGCAGTGGAGGGGCTTTAGGCAATCAGCCCCAGCATTTT
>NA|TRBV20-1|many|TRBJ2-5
CSALGLDLRETQYF
TGCAGTGCCCTGGGACTTGACCTTAGGGAGACCCAGTACTTC
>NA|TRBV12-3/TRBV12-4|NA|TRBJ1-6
CASSLTGSLNSPLHF
TGTGCCAGCAGTCTAACCGGGTCGCTGAATTCACCCCTCCACTTT
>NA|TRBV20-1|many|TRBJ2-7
CSADKNSYEQYF
TGCAGTGCTGACAAGAATTCCTACGAGCAGTACTTC
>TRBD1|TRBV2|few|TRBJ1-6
CASSETRDRDTF
TGTGCCAGCAGTGAGACCCGGGACAGGGATACTTTT
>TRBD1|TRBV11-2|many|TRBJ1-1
CASSLYQRDRGGEEAFF
TGTGCCAGCAGCTTATATCAAAGGGACAGGGGAGGGGAAGAAGCTTTCTTT
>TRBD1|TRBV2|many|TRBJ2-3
CASSLDRGDTQYF
TGTGCCAGCAGTCTCGACAGGGGAGATACGCAGTATTTT
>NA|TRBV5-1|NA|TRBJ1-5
CASSLGTRTYNQPQHF
TGCGCCAGCAGCTTGGGGACCCGGACATACAATCAGCCCCAGCATTTT
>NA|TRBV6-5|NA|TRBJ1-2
CASSYVGQPEGYTF
TGTGCCAGCAGTTACGTCGGCCAGCCCGAGGGCTACACCTTC
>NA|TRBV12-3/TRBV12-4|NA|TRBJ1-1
CGSSFRGQGTEAFF
TGTGGCAGCAGTTTTCGGGGGCAGGGGACTGAAGCTTTCTTT
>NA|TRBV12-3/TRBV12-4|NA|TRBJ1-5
CASSLSGRGSNQPQHF
TGTGCCAGCAGTTTAAGTGGTCGGGGTAGCAATCAGCCCCAGCATTTT
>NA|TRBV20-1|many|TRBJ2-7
CSARDLDSYEQYF
TGCAGTGCTAGAGACCTAGACAGCTACGAGCAGTACTTC
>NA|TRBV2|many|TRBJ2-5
CASSRTGPEETQYF
TGTGCCAGCAGCCGGACCGGGCCGGAGGAGACCCAGTACTTC
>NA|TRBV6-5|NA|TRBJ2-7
CASSYGRVGEQYF
TGTGCCAGCAGTTACGGCAGGGTGGGCGAGCAGTACTTT
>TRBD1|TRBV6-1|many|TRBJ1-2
CASSGGQFFYGYTF
TGTGCCAGCAGTGGGGGACAGTTCTTCTATGGCTACACCTTC
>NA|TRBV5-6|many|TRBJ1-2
CASSRPFGPEGYTF
TGTGCCAGCAGTCGACCATTCGGGCCCGAGGGCTACACCTTC
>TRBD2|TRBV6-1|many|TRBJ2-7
CASRTPGLAGDEQYF
TGTGCCAGCAGAACTCCGGGACTAGCGGGAGACGAGCAGTACTTC
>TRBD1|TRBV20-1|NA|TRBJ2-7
CSASRTGGAYEQYF
TGCAGTGCTAGTCGGACAGGGGGGGCCTACGAGCAGTACTTC
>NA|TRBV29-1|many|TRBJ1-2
CSVDNRDLNFYGYTF
TGCAGCGTTGACAACCGGGACCTTAATTTCTATGGCTACACCTTC
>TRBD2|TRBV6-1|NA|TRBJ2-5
CATTGTRVGAETQYF
TGTGCCACTACCGGGACTAGGGTTGGCGCGGAGACCCAGTACTTC
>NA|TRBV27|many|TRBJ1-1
CASSPGPGASFF
TGTGCCAGCAGTCCCGGGCCCGGGGCATCTTTCTTT
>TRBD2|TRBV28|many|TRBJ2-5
CASSLIGLAERRQETQYF
TGTGCCAGCAGCCTAATCGGACTAGCGGAGCGGCGGCAAGAGACCCAGTACTTC
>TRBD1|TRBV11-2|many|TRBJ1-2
CASSLGAGGLGYTF
TGTGCCAGCAGCTTAGGAGCAGGGGGCTTGGGCTACACCTTC
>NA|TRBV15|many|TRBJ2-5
CATSIGGGDQETQYF
TGTGCCACCAGCATAGGAGGGGGGGATCAAGAGACCCAGTACTTC